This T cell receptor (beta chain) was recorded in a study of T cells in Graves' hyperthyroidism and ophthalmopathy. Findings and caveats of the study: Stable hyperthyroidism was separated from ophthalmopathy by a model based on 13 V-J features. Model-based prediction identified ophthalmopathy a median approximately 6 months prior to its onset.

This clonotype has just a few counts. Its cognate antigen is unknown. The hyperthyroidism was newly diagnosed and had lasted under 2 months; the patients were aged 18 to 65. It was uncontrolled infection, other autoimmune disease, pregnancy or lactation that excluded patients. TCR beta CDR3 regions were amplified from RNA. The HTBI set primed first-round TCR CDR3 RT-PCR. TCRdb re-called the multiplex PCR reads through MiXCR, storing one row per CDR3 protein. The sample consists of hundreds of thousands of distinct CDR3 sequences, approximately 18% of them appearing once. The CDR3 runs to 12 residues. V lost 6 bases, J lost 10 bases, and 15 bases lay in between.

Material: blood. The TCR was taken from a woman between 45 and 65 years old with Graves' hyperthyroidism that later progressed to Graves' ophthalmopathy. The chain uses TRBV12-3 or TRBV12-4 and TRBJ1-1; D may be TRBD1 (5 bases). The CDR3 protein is CASRAEYQGAFF. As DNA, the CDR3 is TGTGCCAGCAGAGCCGAGTATCAGGGAGCTTTCTTT.